The 22 T cell receptor beta chains below all came from one sample that was sequenced in a study of blood T cell repertoires in COVID-19. The method was immunoSEQ multiplex PCR; TCRdb's version includes in-frame clones alone and lacks a portion of them. This table has around 290,000 clones, around 87% appearing once. The sequenced material came from peripheral blood. These receptor sequences come from a woman between 45 and 60 years old who had recovered from COVID-19.

The J gene is TRBJ2-7, the V gene TRBV7-2; 8 bases agree with TRBD1. CDR3 length equals 15 residues. V lost 2 bases and J lost 4; bases outside the gene matches: 7. The V gene's germline CDR1 is SGHTA and CDR2 FQGNSA. CDR3 sequence reads: CASSLRPDRVYEQYF. CDR3 coding DNA: TGTGCCAGCAGCTTACGGCCGGACAGGGTATACGAGCAGTACTTC. Based on the CDR3 plus reference TRBV7-2 and TRBJ2-7, the full variable domain is GAGVSQSPSNKVTEKGKDVELRCDPISGHTALYWYRQSLGQGLEFLIYFQGNSAPDKSGLPSDRFSAERTGGSVSTLTIQRTQQEDSAVYLCASSLRPDRVYEQYFGPGTRLTVT.

This clone came up once. The chain carries TRBV9 and TRBJ2-7; 14 bases agree with TRBD2. The length of the CDR3 is 16 residues. The germline CDR1 and CDR2 sequences are SGDLS and YYNGEE. The V gene end was trimmed by 2 bases and the J gene end by 6 bases; junction bases not matched to a gene: 7. CDR3 nucleotide sequence: TGTGCCAGCAGCGTTGGGACTAGCGGGGGCCTGAGCGAGCAGTACTTC. Its translation is CASSVGTSGGLSEQYF.

The chain uses TRBV18 and TRBJ1-5; 11 bases map to TRBD1. This CDR3 has 18 residues. Germline-derived CDR1 and CDR2 are KGHSH and LQKENI. Trimming removed 0 bases from V and 6 bases from J; junction bases left unmatched: 10. The CDR3 DNA is TGTGCCAGCTCACCACCAGGGACAGGGGGGATCTTGAGTCAGCCCCAGCATTTT. It is translated as CASSPPGTGGILSQPQHF. Based on the CDR3 plus reference TRBV18 and TRBJ1-5, the full variable domain is NAGVMQNPRHLVRRRGQEARLRCSPMKGHSHVYWYRQLPEEGLKFMVYLQKENIIDESGMPKERFSAEFPKEGPSILRIQQVVRGDSAAYFCASSPPGTGGILSQPQHFGDGTRLSIL.

This sequence joins TRBV3-1 (or the pseudogene TRBV3-2) and TRBJ2-7, with a tentative D call TRBD2 (5 bases). CDR3 length equals 17 residues. CDR1 is LGHDT, CDR2 YNNKEL, per germline (reference sequence). The V end lost 2 bases, the J end lost 8 bases, and 25 bases lay between the germline ends. CDR3: CASSQFRSGINMAKQYF. The CDR3 nucleotides are TGTGCCAGCAGCCAATTTAGATCCGGGATCAACATGGCAAAGCAGTACTTC.

Only one count was recorded for this clone. This chain links TRBV27 with TRBJ1-5; 8 nucleotides match TRBD1. J was trimmed by 5 bases and V by 5 bases; bases with no gene match: 8. The CDR3 loop spans 15 amino acids. The germline CDR1 and CDR2 sequences are MNHEY and SMNVEV (reference sequence). The CDR3 is CASSQAGTGYQPQHF. DNA for the CDR3: TGTGCCAGCAGTCAAGCCGGGACAGGTTATCAGCCCCAGCATTTT.

In its sample, this clone was seen a few times. The rearrangement joins TRBV4-2 to TRBJ2-4; possible D gene TRBD2, 6 bases. Trimming cost V 0 bases and J 6 bases, with 12 bases left between them. CDR1 is LGHNA, CDR2 YNFKEQ, per germline. This CDR3 is built from 15 residues. The CDR3, as DNA: TGTGCCAGCAGCCAAGACCCTAGCGCGAGAAACATTCAGTACTTC. It is translated as CASSQDPSARNIQYF.

This clone was counted between two and nine times. CDR3 amino acids: CASSLLQGNSGNTIYF. CDR3 sequence (DNA): TGTGCCAGCAGCCTCCTACAGGGTAACTCTGGAAACACCATATATTTT. This rearrangement joins TRBV7-6 to TRBJ1-3; weak D call: TRBD1 (6 bases). This CDR3 region has 16 residues. Deletions cut 5 bases from V and 0 bases from J, with 14 bases between. Germline V CDR1 and CDR2: SGHVS, FNYEAQ.

The chain joins TRBV10-3 to TRBJ2-3, with D possibly matching TRBD1 (6 bases). Germline loops: CDR1 ENHRY, CDR2 SYGVKD. The CDR3 sequence is 15 residues long. Deletions cut 5 bases from V and 6 bases from J, with 18 bases between. CDR3 protein: CAISLETGRWDTQYF. CDR3 bases: TGTGCCATCAGTCTTGAGACAGGCCGATGGGATACGCAGTATTTT.

The chain couples TRBV11-1 to TRBJ2-7; the match to TRBD1 covers 10 bases. Germline values: CDR1 SGHAT, CDR2 FQDESV (reference sequence). This CDR3 is 16 amino acids long. The trim removed 5 bases at V and 0 bases at J, leaving 7 bases unmatched. DNA of the CDR3: TGTGCCAGCAGCCCCCAGGACAGGGGGATCTCCTACGAGCAGTACTTC. This translates into CASSPQDRGISYEQYF.

The rearrangement links TRBV4-1 to TRBJ1-4, with 8 bases matching TRBD1. Germline V gene lookup returns CDR1 MGHRA and CDR2 YSYEKL. CDR3 size: 14 residues. Trimming took 4 bases from V and 8 from J; bases not matched to a gene: 6. CDR3 loop: CASSRGQAREKLFF. In DNA, the CDR3 is TGCGCCAGCAGCCGGGGACAGGCGAGGGAAAAACTGTTTTTT.

The CDR3 region is CASRAGLEQYF. Written as DNA, the CDR3 is TGTGCCAGCAGGGCAGGGCTCGAGCAGTACTTC. The chain uses TRBV6-5 and TRBJ2-7, with D possibly being TRBD1 (5 bases). The CDR3 spans 11 residues. Germline loops: CDR1 MNHEY, CDR2 SVGAGI. Trimming removed 6 bases at V and 6 bases at J, with 9 bases between.

On this clone: The identical CDR3 is also encoded by other nucleotide sequences in the sample. The V call is TRBV6-4, the J call TRBJ1-6; the match to TRBD1 covers 8 bases. Losses at the gene ends were 6 bases for V and 8 bases for J; bases not matched to a gene: 3. There are 13 residues in the CDR3. CDR1 and CDR2 (germline): MRHNA, SNTAGT. The CDR3 reads CASSQDRDSPLHF. The CDR3, as DNA: TGTGCCAGCAGCCAGGACAGGGATTCACCCCTCCACTTT.

The J gene is TRBJ1-2, the V gene TRBV10-3; TRBD1 matches 10 bases. The CDR3 has 14 residues. Trimming took 4 bases from V and 7 from J; bases not matched to a gene: 6. CDR1 is ENHRY and CDR2 is SYGVKD in the germline V gene. The CDR3 nucleotides read TGTGCCATCAGTGGGCGACAGGGGGCAGGTGGCTACACCTTC. Amino acid sequence: CAISGRQGAGGYTF.

The chain combines TRBV24-1 with TRBJ2-3, with 9 bases matching TRBD2. After removal of 5 bases from V and 3 bases from J, the junction contained 11 bases not matched to a gene. CDR1 is KGHDR and CDR2 is SFDVKD in the germline V gene. This CDR3 has 17 residues. The CDR3 nucleotides are TGTGCCACCAGTGCCAGAGGACTAGCGACTTTTACAGATACGCAGTATTTT. Encoded protein: CATSARGLATFTDTQYF.

The chain links TRBV19 to TRBJ1-1, with unresolved D. The CDR3 consists of 14 residues. The V end lost 1 base, the J end lost 2 bases, and 8 bases lay between the germline ends. Per the germline V gene, CDR1 is LNHDA and CDR2 is SQIVND (reference sequence). CDR3 sequence reads: CASSIARRNTEAFF. The CDR3 DNA is TGTGCCAGTAGTATAGCCCGGAGAAACACTGAAGCTTTCTTT.

This clone has only a few counts. The chain uses TRBV2 and TRBJ1-5; 7 bases map to TRBD1. Germline CDR1 is SNHLY and CDR2 is FYNNEI. The CDR3 spans 15 residues. Germline trimming cut 3 bases from V and 4 bases from J; bases unmatched to any gene: 6. The CDR3 DNA reads TGTGCCAGCAGTGAGATACAGGGGATTAATCAGCCCCAGCATTTT. Encoded protein: CASSEIQGINQPQHF.

This chain joins TRBV4-2 and TRBJ1-2, with TRBD1 matching over 10 bases. J lost 8 bases, V lost 3 bases, and 6 bases had no gene match. Germline V gene data show CDR1 as LGHNA and CDR2 as YNFKEQ. The CDR3 spans 14 residues. Here the CDR3 DNA reads TGTGCCAGCAGCCAGACAGGGGGCATGGTCGGCTACACCTTC. Its protein is CASSQTGGMVGYTF.

The CDR3 is CASSRAGSTEAFF. The CDR3 bases are TGCGCCAGCAGTCGAGCAGGTAGCACTGAAGCTTTCTTT. The V gene is TRBV10-1, the J gene TRBJ1-1; D not certain. V lost 5 bases and J 4 bases, leaving 11 bases between the germline ends. Germline-derived CDR1 and CDR2 are WNHNN and SYGVQD (reference sequence). This CDR3 has 13 amino acids.

CDR3 sequence: CASSLPTGGLGYTF. CDR3 coding DNA: TGTGCCAGCAGTTTACCTACAGGGGGCCTTGGCTACACCTTC. This chain connects TRBV28 to TRBJ1-2; 9 bases match TRBD1. V lost 2 bases and J lost 7; bases outside the gene matches: 5. The germline V gene encodes CDR1 MDHEN and CDR2 SYDVKM. The CDR3 loop spans 14 amino acids.

The chain employs TRBV15 and TRBJ2-3; TRBD2 aligns across 7 bases. The CDR3 totals 15 residues. After removal of 4 bases from V and 3 bases from J, the junction contained 7 bases not matched to a gene. In germline, CDR1 is LNHNV, CDR2 YYDKDF (reference sequence). Here the CDR3 reads CATSNRFSGTDTQYF. For the CDR3, the DNA is TGTGCCACCAGCAATCGATTTAGCGGGACAGATACGCAGTATTTT.

The rearrangement links TRBV7-8 to TRBJ1-1, with a tentative D call TRBD1 (5 bases). This CDR3 has 13 amino acids. Trimming took off 6 bases at V and 2 bases at J, with 10 bases between the two ends. The V gene's germline CDR1 is SGHVS and CDR2 FQNEAQ. As DNA, the CDR3 is TGTGCCAGCAGGGAAACAGGCAACACTGAAGCTTTCTTT. This sequence encodes CASRETGNTEAFF.

The rearrangement uses TRBV12-5 and TRBJ1-1; maybe TRBD1 (5 bases). The CDR3 loop spans 16 amino acids. Per germline, CDR1 LGHNT and CDR2 FRNRAP. With 6 bases removed from V and 4 bases from J, the gap between germline ends came to 21 bases. The CDR3 protein is CASGLPGAGEVTEAFF. CDR3 in DNA: TGTGCTAGTGGCCTCCCCGGTGCGGGGGAAGTCACTGAAGCTTTCTTT.